These T cell receptor beta chains were read from a single sample in a study of T cell changes during pregnancy in multiple sclerosis. Using immunoSEQ multiplex PCR, the repertoire was profiled, and TCRdb retains in-frame clones only, with some absent. The sample holds some 80,000 clones, 80% to 95% seen once. The material sequenced was peripheral blood, taken in the first trimester of pregnancy. These TCRs come from a female donor with multiple sclerosis, enrolled in a pregnancy study. CDR3s include the opening cysteine and the closing phenylalanine or tryptophan. Fields, in order: D gene, clone size, J gene, V gene, CDR3 protein, CDR3 DNA. The D gene is left open where the match is weak. The listing skips clone size in some rows; elsewhere it reads once, few, many or a size class.

d_call: TRBD2
clone_size: .
j_call: TRBJ2-7
v_call: TRBV5-8
cdr3_aa: CASSSPGLAGRYEQYF
cdr3_nt: TGTGCCAGCAGCTCGCCGGGACTAGCGGGGCGCTACGAGCAGTACTTC

d_call: .
clone_size: .
j_call: TRBJ1-1
v_call: TRBV11-2
cdr3_aa: CASSLDSPGTEAFF
cdr3_nt: TGTGCCAGCAGCTTAGATTCTCCGGGCACTGAAGCTTTCTTT

d_call: TRBD2
clone_size: .
j_call: TRBJ2-7
v_call: TRBV7-2
cdr3_aa: CASRISGGAGEQYF
cdr3_nt: TGTGCCAGCAGGATTAGCGGGGGGGCGGGGGAGCAGTACTTC

d_call: TRBD1
clone_size: .
j_call: TRBJ1-3
v_call: TRBV5-1
cdr3_aa: CASSGGTGGNTIYF
cdr3_nt: TGCGCCAGCAGCGGCGGGACAGGGGGGAACACCATATATTTT

d_call: .
clone_size: .
j_call: TRBJ1-4
v_call: TRBV19
cdr3_aa: CASSLFTWASNEKLFF
cdr3_nt: TGTGCCAGTAGTTTATTCACGTGGGCCAGCAATGAAAAACTGTTTTTT

d_call: TRBD2
clone_size: .
j_call: TRBJ2-5
v_call: TRBV7-9
cdr3_aa: CASSWTGTSGSRGETQYF
cdr3_nt: TGTGCCAGCAGCTGGACCGGGACTAGCGGATCAAGAGGGGAGACCCAGTACTTC

d_call: .
clone_size: once
j_call: TRBJ2-1
v_call: TRBV5-5
cdr3_aa: CASSSPLRTVNNEQFF
cdr3_nt: TGTGCCAGCAGCTCCCCTCTGAGGACAGTCAACAATGAGCAGTTCTTC

d_call: TRBD1
clone_size: few
j_call: TRBJ2-3
v_call: TRBV14
cdr3_aa: CASSLMTGLNTDTQYF
cdr3_nt: TGTGCCAGCAGCCTGATGACAGGGTTGAACACAGATACGCAGTATTTT

d_call: .
clone_size: .
j_call: TRBJ1-1
v_call: TRBV10-3
cdr3_aa: CAISESQGTDEAFF
cdr3_nt: TGTGCCATCAGTGAGTCGCAGGGCACTGATGAAGCTTTCTTT

d_call: TRBD2
clone_size: .
j_call: TRBJ2-1
v_call: TRBV5-1
cdr3_aa: CASSLAGTSGRGEQFF
cdr3_nt: TGCGCCAGCAGCTTGGCGGGGACTAGCGGGAGGGGTGAGCAGTTCTTC

d_call: .
clone_size: .
j_call: TRBJ2-7
v_call: TRBV18
cdr3_aa: CASSPTYRFRGEDEQYF
cdr3_nt: TGTGCCAGCTCACCTACTTACAGGTTCCGAGGGGAGGACGAGCAGTACTTC

d_call: TRBD1
clone_size: .
j_call: TRBJ1-2
v_call: TRBV7-2
cdr3_aa: CASSSGTGKGYTF
cdr3_nt: TGTGCCAGCAGCTCCGGGACAGGGAAAGGCTACACCTTC

d_call: .
clone_size: .
j_call: TRBJ2-5
v_call: TRBV12-5
cdr3_aa: CASGLSGVEETQYF
cdr3_nt: TGTGCTAGTGGTTTGTCGGGTGTTGAAGAGACCCAGTACTTC

d_call: TRBD1
clone_size: once
j_call: TRBJ2-3
v_call: TRBV9
cdr3_aa: CASSAGQGGQYF
cdr3_nt: TGTGCCAGCAGCGCCGGACAGGGGGGGCAGTATTTT

d_call: TRBD1
clone_size: .
j_call: TRBJ2-1
v_call: TRBV30
cdr3_aa: CAWRVGTGGMDEQFF
cdr3_nt: TGTGCCTGGAGGGTGGGGACAGGGGGCATGGATGAGCAGTTCTTC

d_call: .
clone_size: .
j_call: TRBJ1-5
v_call: TRBV5-1
cdr3_aa: CASSLGGHNQPQHF
cdr3_nt: TGCGCCAGCAGCTTGGGAGGACACAATCAGCCCCAGCATTTT

d_call: TRBD1
clone_size: .
j_call: TRBJ1-2
v_call: TRBV7-8
cdr3_aa: CASSSLTGGDGYTF
cdr3_nt: TGTGCCAGCAGCTCCCTAACAGGGGGCGATGGCTACACCTTC

d_call: .
clone_size: .
j_call: TRBJ1-1
v_call: TRBV6-6
cdr3_aa: CASSYADRNTEAFF
cdr3_nt: TGTGCCAGCAGTTACGCGGACAGGAACACTGAAGCTTTCTTT

d_call: .
clone_size: .
j_call: TRBJ1-2
v_call: TRBV18
cdr3_aa: CASSPEQVNYGYTF
cdr3_nt: TGTGCCAGCTCACCGGAACAGGTTAACTATGGCTACACCTTC

d_call: .
clone_size: .
j_call: TRBJ1-4
v_call: TRBV16
cdr3_aa: CASSPPATNEKLFF
cdr3_nt: TGTGCCAGCAGCCCCCCGGCAACTAATGAAAAACTGTTTTTT

d_call: TRBD2
clone_size: .
j_call: TRBJ2-1
v_call: TRBV5-1
cdr3_aa: CASSLSGGGYNEQFF
cdr3_nt: TGCGCCAGCAGCTTGTCGGGGGGGGGCTACAATGAGCAGTTCTTC

d_call: TRBD2
clone_size: .
j_call: TRBJ2-1
v_call: TRBV9
cdr3_aa: CASSVVTSGNNEQFF
cdr3_nt: TGTGCCAGCAGCGTAGTGACTAGCGGTAACAATGAGCAGTTCTTC

d_call: .
clone_size: .
j_call: TRBJ2-1
v_call: TRBV5-5
cdr3_aa: CASSLATGFPYNEQFF
cdr3_nt: TGTGCCAGCAGCTTGGCAACAGGGTTCCCTTACAATGAGCAGTTCTTC

d_call: TRBD1
clone_size: .
j_call: TRBJ1-1
v_call: TRBV2
cdr3_aa: CASTEVTGAGTEAFF
cdr3_nt: TGTGCCAGCACAGAGGTGACAGGGGCGGGCACTGAAGCTTTCTTT

d_call: .
clone_size: .
j_call: TRBJ1-2
v_call: TRBV9
cdr3_aa: CASSGLGYTF
cdr3_nt: TGTGCCAGCAGCGGGCTTGGCTACACCTTC

d_call: .
clone_size: .
j_call: TRBJ2-2
v_call: TRBV28
cdr3_aa: CASSPRNTGELFF
cdr3_nt: TGTGCCAGCAGTCCCCGGAACACCGGGGAGCTGTTTTTT

d_call: .
clone_size: .
j_call: TRBJ1-3
v_call: TRBV2
cdr3_aa: CASTAHRDSSGNTIYF
cdr3_nt: TGTGCCAGCACCGCCCACCGGGACTCTTCTGGAAACACCATATATTTT

d_call: .
clone_size: .
j_call: TRBJ2-3
v_call: TRBV27
cdr3_aa: CASSPLEDQGTDTQYF
cdr3_nt: TGTGCCAGCAGTCCCCTAGAGGACCAGGGGACAGATACGCAGTATTTT

d_call: TRBD1
clone_size: .
j_call: TRBJ1-6
v_call: TRBV2
cdr3_aa: CATRDDRGNSPLHF
cdr3_nt: TGTGCCACCCGCGACGACAGGGGGAATTCACCCCTCCACTTT

d_call: .
clone_size: .
j_call: TRBJ1-4
v_call: TRBV5-4
cdr3_aa: CASSPGASNEKLFF
cdr3_nt: TGTGCCAGCAGTCCAGGGGCCAGTAATGAAAAACTGTTTTTT

d_call: .
clone_size: .
j_call: TRBJ2-1
v_call: TRBV25-1
cdr3_aa: CASSDKGVRVSEQFF
cdr3_nt: TGTGCCAGCAGTGATAAGGGAGTTAGGGTGAGTGAGCAGTTCTTC

d_call: TRBD1
clone_size: .
j_call: TRBJ1-1
v_call: TRBV2
cdr3_aa: CASSEALPTGGAFF
cdr3_nt: TGTGCCAGCAGTGAAGCGCTTCCGACAGGGGGAGCTTTCTTT

d_call: TRBD1
clone_size: .
j_call: TRBJ1-2
v_call: TRBV7-2
cdr3_aa: CASSSEQGRRDGYTF
cdr3_nt: TGTGCCAGCAGCTCGGAACAGGGGCGGAGGGATGGCTACACCTTC

d_call: TRBD1
clone_size: few
j_call: TRBJ2-7
v_call: TRBV6-1
cdr3_aa: CASSNRGRYEQYF
cdr3_nt: TGTGCCAGCAGTAACAGGGGGCGATACGAGCAGTACTTC

d_call: .
clone_size: .
j_call: TRBJ2-2
v_call: TRBV6-4
cdr3_aa: CASSEGYTGELFF
cdr3_nt: TGTGCCAGCAGTGAGGGCTACACCGGGGAGCTGTTTTTT

d_call: TRBD1
clone_size: .
j_call: TRBJ1-2
v_call: TRBV10-3
cdr3_aa: CAISKVTGSGGYTF
cdr3_nt: TGTGCCATCAGCAAAGTGACAGGGTCTGGAGGCTACACCTTC

d_call: TRBD2
clone_size: .
j_call: TRBJ2-2
v_call: TRBV19
cdr3_aa: CASSPGLKTGELFF
cdr3_nt: TGTGCCAGTAGTCCGGGACTAAAGACCGGGGAGCTGTTTTTT

d_call: TRBD1
clone_size: .
j_call: TRBJ2-1
v_call: TRBV28
cdr3_aa: CASSRPTGKAPGNEQFF
cdr3_nt: TGTGCCAGCAGTCGACCGACAGGGAAGGCTCCGGGGAATGAGCAGTTCTTC

d_call: TRBD1
clone_size: .
j_call: TRBJ1-1
v_call: TRBV30
cdr3_aa: CAWSLQGDTEAFF
cdr3_nt: TGTGCCTGGAGTCTACAGGGGGACACTGAAGCTTTCTTT

d_call: TRBD2
clone_size: once
j_call: TRBJ2-7
v_call: TRBV28
cdr3_aa: CASSPYRGGAYEQYF
cdr3_nt: TGTGCCAGCAGTCCCTACCGGGGGGGTGCCTACGAGCAGTACTTC

d_call: .
clone_size: .
j_call: TRBJ1-1
v_call: TRBV5-4
cdr3_aa: CASSLALDREGTEAFF
cdr3_nt: TGTGCCAGCAGCTTGGCCTTGGACAGAGAGGGCACTGAAGCTTTCTTT

d_call: .
clone_size: .
j_call: TRBJ2-7
v_call: TRBV7-9
cdr3_aa: CASSLAQVLSEQYF
cdr3_nt: TGTGCCAGCAGCCTAGCTCAGGTGTTGTCCGAGCAGTACTTC

d_call: .
clone_size: .
j_call: TRBJ2-1
v_call: TRBV23-1
cdr3_aa: CASSQSHEQFF
cdr3_nt: TGCGCCAGCAGTCAGAGCCATGAGCAGTTCTTC

d_call: .
clone_size: .
j_call: TRBJ1-1
v_call: TRBV18
cdr3_aa: CASSPLGGGTFF
cdr3_nt: TGTGCCAGCTCACCACTCGGGGGAGGAACTTTCTTT

d_call: .
clone_size: .
j_call: TRBJ2-1
v_call: TRBV19
cdr3_aa: CASSVTESSYNEQFF
cdr3_nt: TGTGCCAGTAGTGTCACGGAGAGCTCCTACAATGAGCAGTTCTTC